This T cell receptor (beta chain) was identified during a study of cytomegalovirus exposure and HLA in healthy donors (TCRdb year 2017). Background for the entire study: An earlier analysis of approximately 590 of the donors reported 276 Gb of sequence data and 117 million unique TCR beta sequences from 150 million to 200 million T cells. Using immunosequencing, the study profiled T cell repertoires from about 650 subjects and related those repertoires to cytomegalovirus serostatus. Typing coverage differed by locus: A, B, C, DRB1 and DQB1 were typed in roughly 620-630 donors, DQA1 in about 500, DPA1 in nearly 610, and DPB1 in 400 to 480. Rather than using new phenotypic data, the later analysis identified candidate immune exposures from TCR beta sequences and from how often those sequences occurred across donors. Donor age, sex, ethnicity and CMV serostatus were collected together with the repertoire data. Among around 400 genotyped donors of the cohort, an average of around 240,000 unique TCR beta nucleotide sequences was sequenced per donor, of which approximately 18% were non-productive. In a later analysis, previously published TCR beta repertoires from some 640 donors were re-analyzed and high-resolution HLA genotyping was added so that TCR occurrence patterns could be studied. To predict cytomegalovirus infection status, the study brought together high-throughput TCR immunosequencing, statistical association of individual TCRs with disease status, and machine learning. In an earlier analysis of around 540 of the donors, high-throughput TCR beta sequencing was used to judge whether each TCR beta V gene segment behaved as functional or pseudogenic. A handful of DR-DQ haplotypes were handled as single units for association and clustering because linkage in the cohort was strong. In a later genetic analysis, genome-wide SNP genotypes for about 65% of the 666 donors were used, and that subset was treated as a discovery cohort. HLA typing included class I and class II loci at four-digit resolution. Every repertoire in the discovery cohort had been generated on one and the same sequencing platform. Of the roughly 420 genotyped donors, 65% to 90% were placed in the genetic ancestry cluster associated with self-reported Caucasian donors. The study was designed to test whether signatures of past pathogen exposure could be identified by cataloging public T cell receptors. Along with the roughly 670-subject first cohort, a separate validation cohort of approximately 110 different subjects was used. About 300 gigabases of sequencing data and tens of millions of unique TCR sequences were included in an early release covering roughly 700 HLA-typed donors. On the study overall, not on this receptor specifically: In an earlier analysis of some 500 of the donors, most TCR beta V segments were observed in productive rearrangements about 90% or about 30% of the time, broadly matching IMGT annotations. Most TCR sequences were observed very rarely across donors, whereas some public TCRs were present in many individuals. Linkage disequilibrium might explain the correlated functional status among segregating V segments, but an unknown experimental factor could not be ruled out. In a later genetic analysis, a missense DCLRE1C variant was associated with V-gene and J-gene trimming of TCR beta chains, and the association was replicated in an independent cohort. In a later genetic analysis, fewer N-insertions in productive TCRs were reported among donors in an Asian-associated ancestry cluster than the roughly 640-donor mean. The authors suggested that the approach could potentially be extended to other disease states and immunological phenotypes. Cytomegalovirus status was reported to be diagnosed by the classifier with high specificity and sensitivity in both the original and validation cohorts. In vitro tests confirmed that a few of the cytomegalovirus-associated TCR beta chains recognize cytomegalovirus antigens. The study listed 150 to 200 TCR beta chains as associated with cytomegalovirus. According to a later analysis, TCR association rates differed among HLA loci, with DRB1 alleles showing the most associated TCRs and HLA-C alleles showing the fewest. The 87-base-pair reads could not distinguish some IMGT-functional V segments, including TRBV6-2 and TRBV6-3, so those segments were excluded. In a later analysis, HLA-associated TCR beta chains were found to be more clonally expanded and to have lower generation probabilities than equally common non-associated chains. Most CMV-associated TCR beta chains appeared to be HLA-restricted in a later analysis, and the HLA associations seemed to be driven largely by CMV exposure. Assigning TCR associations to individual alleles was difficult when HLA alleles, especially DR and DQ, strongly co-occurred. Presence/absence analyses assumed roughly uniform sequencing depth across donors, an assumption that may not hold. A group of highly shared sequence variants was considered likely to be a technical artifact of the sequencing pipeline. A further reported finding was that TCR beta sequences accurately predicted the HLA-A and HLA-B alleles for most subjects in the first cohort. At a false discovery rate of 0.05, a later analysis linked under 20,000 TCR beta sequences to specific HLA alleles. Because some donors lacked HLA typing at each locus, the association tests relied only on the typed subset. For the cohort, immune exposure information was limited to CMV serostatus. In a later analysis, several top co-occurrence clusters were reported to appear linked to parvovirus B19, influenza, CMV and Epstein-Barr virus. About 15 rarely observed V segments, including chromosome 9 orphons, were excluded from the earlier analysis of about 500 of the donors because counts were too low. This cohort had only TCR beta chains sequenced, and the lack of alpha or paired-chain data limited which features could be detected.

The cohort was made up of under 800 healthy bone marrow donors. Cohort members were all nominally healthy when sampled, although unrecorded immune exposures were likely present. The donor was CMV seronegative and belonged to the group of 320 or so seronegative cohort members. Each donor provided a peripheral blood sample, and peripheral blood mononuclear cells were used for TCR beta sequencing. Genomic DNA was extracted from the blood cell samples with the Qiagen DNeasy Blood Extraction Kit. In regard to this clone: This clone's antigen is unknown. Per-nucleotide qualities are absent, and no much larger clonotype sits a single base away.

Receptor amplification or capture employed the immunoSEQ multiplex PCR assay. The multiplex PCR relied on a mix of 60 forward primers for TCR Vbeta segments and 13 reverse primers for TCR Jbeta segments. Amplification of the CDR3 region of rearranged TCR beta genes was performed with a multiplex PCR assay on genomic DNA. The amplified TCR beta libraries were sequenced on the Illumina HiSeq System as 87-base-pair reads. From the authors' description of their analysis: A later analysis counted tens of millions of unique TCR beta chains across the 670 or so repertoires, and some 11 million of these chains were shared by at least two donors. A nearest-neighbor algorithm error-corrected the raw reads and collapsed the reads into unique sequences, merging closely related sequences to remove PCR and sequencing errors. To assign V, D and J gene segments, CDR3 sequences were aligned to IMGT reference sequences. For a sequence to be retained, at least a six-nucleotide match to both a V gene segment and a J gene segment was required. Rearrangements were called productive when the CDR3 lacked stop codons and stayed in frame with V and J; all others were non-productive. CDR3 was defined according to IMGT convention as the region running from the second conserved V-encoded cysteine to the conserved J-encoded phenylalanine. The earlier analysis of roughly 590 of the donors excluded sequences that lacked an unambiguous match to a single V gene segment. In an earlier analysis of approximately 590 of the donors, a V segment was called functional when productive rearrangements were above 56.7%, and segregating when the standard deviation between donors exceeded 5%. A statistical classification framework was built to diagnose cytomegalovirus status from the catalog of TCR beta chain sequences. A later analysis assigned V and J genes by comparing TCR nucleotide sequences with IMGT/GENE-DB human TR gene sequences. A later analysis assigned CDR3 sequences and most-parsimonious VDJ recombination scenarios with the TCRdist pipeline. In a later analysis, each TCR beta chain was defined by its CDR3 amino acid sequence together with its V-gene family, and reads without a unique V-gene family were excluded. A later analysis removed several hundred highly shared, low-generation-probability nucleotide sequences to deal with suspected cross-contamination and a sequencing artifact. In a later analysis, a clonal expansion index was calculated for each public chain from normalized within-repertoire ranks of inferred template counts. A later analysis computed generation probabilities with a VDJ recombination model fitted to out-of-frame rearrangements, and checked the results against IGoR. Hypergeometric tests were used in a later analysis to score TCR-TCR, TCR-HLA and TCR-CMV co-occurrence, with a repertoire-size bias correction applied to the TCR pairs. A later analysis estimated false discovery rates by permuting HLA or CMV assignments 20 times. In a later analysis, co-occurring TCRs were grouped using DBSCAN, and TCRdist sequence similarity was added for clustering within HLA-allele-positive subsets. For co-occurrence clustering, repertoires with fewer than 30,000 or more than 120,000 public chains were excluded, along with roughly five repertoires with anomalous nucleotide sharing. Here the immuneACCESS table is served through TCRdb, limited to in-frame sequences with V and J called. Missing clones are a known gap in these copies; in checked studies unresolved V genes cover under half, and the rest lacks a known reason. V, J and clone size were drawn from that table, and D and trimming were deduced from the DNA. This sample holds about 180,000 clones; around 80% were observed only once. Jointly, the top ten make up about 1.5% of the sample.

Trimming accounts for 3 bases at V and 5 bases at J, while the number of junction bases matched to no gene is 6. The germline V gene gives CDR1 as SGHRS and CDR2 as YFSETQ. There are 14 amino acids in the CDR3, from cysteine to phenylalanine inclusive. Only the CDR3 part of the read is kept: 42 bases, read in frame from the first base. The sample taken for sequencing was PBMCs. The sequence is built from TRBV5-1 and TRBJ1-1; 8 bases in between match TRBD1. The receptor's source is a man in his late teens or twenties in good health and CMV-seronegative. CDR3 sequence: CASSSQGAGTEAFF. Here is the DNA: TGCGCCAGCAGCTCCCAGGGGGCGGGGACTGAAGCTTTCTTT.